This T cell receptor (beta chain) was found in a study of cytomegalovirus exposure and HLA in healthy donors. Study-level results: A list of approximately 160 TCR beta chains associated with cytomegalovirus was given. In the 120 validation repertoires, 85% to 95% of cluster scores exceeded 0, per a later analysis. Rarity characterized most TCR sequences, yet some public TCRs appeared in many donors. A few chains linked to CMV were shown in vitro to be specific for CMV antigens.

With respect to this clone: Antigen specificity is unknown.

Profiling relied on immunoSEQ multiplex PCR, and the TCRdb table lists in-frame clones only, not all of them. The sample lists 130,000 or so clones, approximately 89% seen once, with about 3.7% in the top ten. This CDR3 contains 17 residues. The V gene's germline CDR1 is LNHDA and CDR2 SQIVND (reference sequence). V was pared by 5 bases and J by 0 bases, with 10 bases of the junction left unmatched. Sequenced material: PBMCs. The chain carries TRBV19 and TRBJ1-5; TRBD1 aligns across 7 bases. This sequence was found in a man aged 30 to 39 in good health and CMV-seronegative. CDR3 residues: CASSPRTGDYSNQPQHF. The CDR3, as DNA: TGTGCCAGTAGTCCAAGGACAGGAGACTATAGCAATCAGCCCCAGCATTTT.